What follows are 29 T cell receptor beta chains derived from one specimen sequenced in a study of graft-versus-host responses after intestinal transplantation. Their cognate antigens are unknown. The repertoire was sequenced with immunoSEQ multiplex PCR; TCRdb's copy has only in-frame clones and lacks some. The table includes tens of thousands of clones, approximately 89% detected once. Here the sequenced sample was unstimulated CD4+ T cells sorted from spleen or lymph node cells, taken before transplant. All receptors come from a human donor who was the organ donor for an intestinal transplant.

V and J are TRBV4-2 and TRBJ2-1; TRBD2 aligns across 7 bases. In germline, CDR1 is LGHNA, CDR2 YNFKEQ. V trimming: 3 bases; J trimming: 13 bases; junction bases outside the gene matches: 9. CDR3 length: 13 residues. CDR3 in DNA: TGTGCCAGCAGCCAGCTTGGGAGGGACTCCCAGTTCTTC. Its protein product is CASSQLGRDSQFF.

V gene TRBV10-1 combines with J gene TRBJ1-1, with D perhaps matching TRBD1 (5 bases). Trimming left V 0 bases short and J 1 base short, with 18 bases between. CDR1 WNHNN and CDR2 SYGVQD come from the germline V gene (reference sequence). CDR3 size: 18 residues. In DNA form, the CDR3 reads TGCGCCAGCAGTGAGTCTTCGGGGGTCAAGATTGGGAACACTGAAGCTTTCTTT. This gives the protein CASSESSGVKIGNTEAFF.

V is TRBV11-2 and J is TRBJ2-3; possible D gene TRBD2, 5 bases. The CDR3 is made up of 12 amino acids. The V end was cut by 3 bases, the J end by 6 bases, with 7 bases between. Germline lookup yields CDR1 SGHAT and CDR2 FQNNGV. As DNA, the CDR3 is TGTGCCAGCAGCTTCGGGATGGATACGCAGTATTTT. As protein: CASSFGMDTQYF.

The chain uses TRBV25-1 and TRBJ1-2; D gene unclear. Trimming pared 4 bases from V and 1 base from J, leaving 10 bases between. The CDR3 runs to 14 residues. Germline CDR1 MGHDK, CDR2 SYGVNS. CDR3 sequence reads: CASSGRDFNYGYTF. CDR3 sequence (DNA): TGTGCCAGCAGTGGGAGGGATTTTAACTATGGCTACACCTTC.

This chain uses TRBV6-1 with TRBJ2-3; 7 positions match TRBD2. Germline-derived CDR1 and CDR2 are MNHNS and SASEGT. J lost 4 bases, V lost 3 bases, and 10 bases had no gene match. The CDR3 totals 16 residues. CDR3 nucleotide sequence: TGTGCCAGCAGTGACAGCGGTGGCGGGAGCCCAGATACGCAGTATTTT. Protein product: CASSDSGGGSPDTQYF.

The chain uses TRBV6-1 and TRBJ1-1; TRBD1 is a possible D gene (6 bases). Trimming stripped 7 bases from V and 1 base from J, with 16 bases between. CDR1 is MNHNS and CDR2 is SASEGT in the germline V gene. This CDR3 comprises 15 residues. Here the CDR3 reads CASILNSDRNTEAFF. The DNA of the CDR3 is TGTGCCAGCATCTTAAACTCGGACAGGAACACTGAAGCTTTCTTT.

The chain combines TRBV19 with TRBJ2-1; 14 bases are a match to TRBD2. There are 15 residues in the CDR3. The germline gives CDR1 LNHDA, CDR2 SQIVND (reference sequence). J lost 9 bases, V lost 6 bases, and 7 bases had no gene match. The CDR3 spells CASRGLAGVLGEQFF. The CDR3 nucleotides are TGTGCCAGTAGGGGACTAGCGGGAGTTTTAGGTGAGCAGTTCTTC.

CDR3 region: CASSTYRGLYNEQFF. The DNA of the CDR3 is TGTGCCAGCAGCACCTACAGGGGGCTTTACAATGAGCAGTTCTTC. The rearrangement links TRBV14 to TRBJ2-1; TRBD1 aligns across 9 bases. After removal of 5 bases from V and 4 bases from J, the junction contained 6 bases not matched to a gene. CDR3 size: 15 residues. Per germline, CDR1 SGHDN and CDR2 FVKESK.

The chain joins TRBV19 to TRBJ1-2, with 9 positions matching TRBD1. This CDR3 comprises 13 residues. Germline V gives CDR1 LNHDA, CDR2 SQIVND (reference sequence). V trimming: 5 bases; J trimming: 5 bases; junction bases outside the gene matches: 3. The CDR3 loop is CASSPGTGYGYTF. CDR3 sequence (DNA): TGTGCCAGTAGTCCCGGGACAGGGTATGGCTACACCTTC.

The chain employs TRBV19 and TRBJ2-3, with 9 bases fitting TRBD1. The CDR3 is 13 residues long. Germline CDR1 is LNHDA and CDR2 is SQIVND (reference sequence). The V gene end was trimmed by 8 bases and the J gene end by 2 bases; junction bases not matched to a gene: 2. CDR3 sequence reads: CASGDRATDTQYF. The DNA of the CDR3 is TGTGCCAGTGGGGACAGGGCCACAGATACGCAGTATTTT. Together with reference TRBV19 and TRBJ2-3, the CDR3 gives the full variable domain: DGGITQSPKYLFRKEGQNVTLSCEQNLNHDAMYWYRQDPGQGLRLIYYSQIVNDFQKGDIAEGYSVSREKKESFPLTVTSAQKNPTAFYLCASGDRATDTQYFGPGTRLTVL.

CDR3 amino acids: CASSLDGGLTDTQYF. The CDR3 nucleotides read TGTGCCAGCAGCTTAGATGGGGGCCTCACAGATACGCAGTATTTT. This sequence joins TRBV11-2 and TRBJ2-3; D may be TRBD1 (6 bases). Trimming stripped 0 bases from V and 2 bases from J, with 9 bases between. Germline V gene data show CDR1 as SGHAT and CDR2 as FQNNGV. The CDR3 is 15 amino acids.

The chain employs TRBV15 and TRBJ2-1, with 13 bases aligning to TRBD2. Germline V gene data show CDR1 as LNHNV and CDR2 as YYDKDF (reference sequence). The CDR3 totals 19 residues. Trimming cost V 4 bases and J 2 bases; bases outside gene matches: 11. The CDR3 is CATSITLGGLAGAYNEQFF. In DNA, the CDR3 is TGTGCCACCAGCATTACCCTAGGCGGACTAGCGGGAGCCTACAATGAGCAGTTCTTC.

The chain couples TRBV7-2 to TRBJ2-5; no clear D gene. Germline V gene sequence: CDR1 SGHTA, CDR2 FQGNSA. Trimming removed 5 bases at V and 2 bases at J, with 3 bases between. This CDR3 has 11 amino acids. The CDR3 reads CASSLQETQYF. CDR3 DNA sequence: TGTGCCAGCAGCCTACAAGAGACCCAGTACTTC.

To note about this clone: The same CDR3 also results from other DNA sequences found in this sample. The chain recombines TRBV5-1 with TRBJ1-5, with 10 bases that match TRBD1. Germline values: CDR1 SGHRS, CDR2 YFSETQ. With V trimmed by 4 bases and J by 3 bases, 4 bases remained unmatched. This CDR3 is built from 15 residues. CDR3 residues: CASSPGQGSNQPQHF. The CDR3 DNA follows: TGCGCCAGCAGCCCGGGACAGGGGTCCAATCAGCCCCAGCATTTT. Full variable domain (outside the CDR3, taken from reference TRBV5-1 and TRBJ1-5): KAGVTQTPRYLIKTRGQQVTLSCSPISGHRSVSWYQQTPGQGLQFLFEYFSETQRNKGNFPGRFSGRQFSNSRSEMNVSTLELGDSALYLCASSPGQGSNQPQHFGDGTRLSIL.

The rearrangement uses TRBV4-2 and TRBJ1-2; D is perhaps TRBD1 (6 bases). The ends were cut back, 5 bases at V and 5 bases at J, with 18 bases in the middle. From germline, CDR1 is LGHNA and CDR2 YNFKEQ. The CDR3 sequence is 15 residues long. CDR3 bases: TGTGCCAGCAGCGCACTTAGCAGGGGACCGTATGGCTACACCTTC. Amino acids: CASSALSRGPYGYTF.

The V gene is TRBV5-1, the J gene TRBJ2-5; 10 bases are a match to TRBD2. This CDR3 contains 12 residues. V lost 2 bases and J lost 12; bases outside the gene matches: 4. Looked up from germline, CDR1 is SGHRS and CDR2 is YFSETQ. CDR3 coding DNA: TGCGCCAGCAGCTTTATACTAGCGGGGAAGTACTTC. It codes for CASSFILAGKYF.

This clone occurred a few times. V usage is TRBV30 and J usage is TRBJ1-1; D is uncertain. The CDR3 has 12 amino acids. Germline loops: CDR1 GTSNPN, CDR2 SVGIG (reference sequence). Trimming cost V 3 bases and J 1 base, with 6 bases left between them. As DNA, the CDR3 is TGTGCCTGGAGACAGCAGAACACTGAAGCTTTCTTT. Translating it yields CAWRQQNTEAFF.

The CDR3 sequence is CASSEGGAPNYGYTF. CDR3 in DNA: TGTGCCAGCAGTGAAGGTGGGGCCCCAAACTATGGCTACACCTTC. This chain links TRBV25-1 with TRBJ1-2; a weak D match, TRBD1 (5 bases). Germline values: CDR1 MGHDK, CDR2 SYGVNS. Trimming left V 2 bases short and J 2 bases short, with 12 bases between. The CDR3 is 15 residues long.

J is TRBJ2-7 and V is TRBV10-3; 8 bases match TRBD1. CDR1 ENHRY and CDR2 SYGVKD come from the germline V gene. Trimming took 0 bases from V and 0 from J; bases not matched to a gene: 7. The CDR3 sequence is 17 residues long. CDR3 residues: CAISESLGQASSYEQYF. The CDR3 nucleotides are TGTGCCATCAGTGAGTCTTTGGGACAGGCTAGCTCCTACGAGCAGTACTTC.

The chain recombines TRBV28 with TRBJ2-3; 12 bases are a match to TRBD2. V dropped 2 bases and J dropped 2; count of bases not matched to a gene: 8. This CDR3 has 18 residues. Germline V gives CDR1 MDHEN, CDR2 SYDVKM. The CDR3 spells CASSLGGLAGGSTDTQYF. The CDR3 DNA sequence: TGTGCCAGCAGTTTAGGGGGTCTAGCGGGAGGGTCCACAGATACGCAGTATTTT.

This clone has only one observation. CDR3 in DNA: TGTGCCAGCAGTTTTTCAGGGGGATCTAACTATGGCTACACCTTC. As protein: CASSFSGGSNYGYTF. The rearrangement links TRBV28 to TRBJ1-2, with 7 bases identical to TRBD1. Looked up from germline, CDR1 is MDHEN and CDR2 is SYDVKM. CDR3 length equals 15 residues. V trimming: 3 bases; J trimming: 0 bases; junction bases outside the gene matches: 4.

V usage is TRBV19 and J usage is TRBJ2-1; TRBD1 might be the D (5 bases). CDR1 is LNHDA, CDR2 SQIVND, per germline (reference sequence). Trimming left V 8 bases short and J 10 bases short, with 15 bases between. The CDR3 loop spans 12 amino acids. The CDR3 sequence is CASGIRGLEQFF. As DNA, the CDR3 is TGTGCCAGTGGGATTAGGGGATTGGAGCAGTTCTTC.

The table lists this clone with a few counts. The chain couples TRBV19 to TRBJ1-6; no firm D call. The germline gives CDR1 LNHDA, CDR2 SQIVND (reference sequence). V lost 3 bases and J lost 8, with 5 bases in between. The CDR3 has 12 residues. The CDR3 reads CASSITDSPLHF. DNA for the CDR3: TGTGCCAGTAGTATTACGGATTCACCCCTCCACTTT.

This clone was picked up one time. The chain is built from TRBV6-1 and TRBJ1-1, with D tentatively TRBD1 (5 bases). Germline V gives CDR1 MNHNS, CDR2 SASEGT. The ends were cut back, 5 bases at V and 5 bases at J, with 12 bases in the middle. The CDR3 has 13 amino acids. CDR3 nucleotide sequence: TGTGCCAGCAGTAGTAGTGGGGGGACTGAAGCTTTCTTT. Its translation is CASSSSGGTEAFF.

The chain recombines TRBV5-1 with TRBJ2-3, with a weak D call TRBD1 (5 bases). V lost 2 bases and J lost 0, with 10 bases in between. CDR3 size: 15 residues. Germline V CDR1 and CDR2: SGHRS, YFSETQ. The CDR3 is CASSFQGHSTDTQYF. The CDR3 region has the DNA TGCGCCAGCAGCTTTCAAGGACATAGCACAGATACGCAGTATTTT. Using reference TRBV5-1 and TRBJ2-3 for the parts outside the CDR3, the full variable domain is KAGVTQTPRYLIKTRGQQVTLSCSPISGHRSVSWYQQTPGQGLQFLFEYFSETQRNKGNFPGRFSGRQFSNSRSEMNVSTLELGDSALYLCASSFQGHSTDTQYFGPGTRLTVL.

On this clone: No conserved phenylalanine or tryptophan is present at the end of the CDR3, so a read error is the likely explanation. The DNA is omitted, as the CDR3 cannot be located on it reliably, and the CDR3 follows TCRdb's listing. The CDR3 region is CSARGTGLTPI. The chain links TRBV20-1 to TRBJ1-2; the D call in the table, TRBD1, was not verified against the DNA. The CDR3 is made up of 11 amino acids, end residues included. Germline V gene sequence: CDR1 DFQATT, CDR2 SNEGSKA (reference sequence).

This chain connects TRBV27 to TRBJ1-1; D remains unclear. V lost 3 bases to trimming and J lost 3 bases, with 14 bases between them. Germline V gives CDR1 MNHEY, CDR2 SMNVEV (reference sequence). The CDR3 runs to 15 residues. Here the CDR3 DNA reads TGTGCCAGCAGTTTCCAGCTGGGAGCCCACACTGAAGCTTTCTTT. It encodes CASSFQLGAHTEAFF.

The J gene is TRBJ2-3, the V gene TRBV5-5; 7 bases are a match to TRBD2. V lost 4 bases, J lost 1 base, and 9 bases stayed unmatched. Looked up from germline, CDR1 is SGHKS and CDR2 is YYEKEE (reference sequence). The CDR3 runs to 16 residues. This CDR3 reads CASSPGGRVGTDTQYF. The CDR3 DNA is TGTGCCAGCAGCCCCGGGGGGAGGGTAGGCACAGATACGCAGTATTTT.

This chain connects TRBV6-5 to TRBJ2-7, with TRBD1 matching 8 bases. J was trimmed by 0 bases and V by 6 bases; bases with no gene match: 7. This CDR3 has 15 amino acids. CDR1 and CDR2 from the germline V gene are MNHEY and SVGAGI. The CDR3 sequence is CASREQGVSSYEQYF. The CDR3 nucleotides read TGTGCCAGCAGGGAACAGGGGGTTAGCTCCTACGAGCAGTACTTC.